This record concerns one TCR beta chain sequence. Its antigen is currently unknown. Sequencing in the ViraFEST assay came after antigen-specific CD4+ T cells had been expanded with viral peptide pools, which were used to stimulate PBMC. Subsequent to 10 days of culture, CD4+ T cells were isolated. Of the BNT162b2 and mRNA-1273 vaccines, participants received two doses of one or the other. In the cultures, half the medium was exchanged for IL-2 medium on days 3 and 7. The source of the sample is a study of vaccination effects on CD4 cells after COVID-19. Profiling relied on immunoSEQ multiplex PCR, and the TCRdb table lists in-frame clones only, not all of them. The sample carries 20,000 to 25,000 clones, around 70% recorded once. The V end lost 0 bases, the J end lost 0 bases, and 9 bases lay between the germline ends. The CDR3 sequence is 15 residues long. Germline V gene sequence: CDR1 SGHAT, CDR2 FQNNGV.

The study's findings and limits: By a late point after vaccination, infection- and vaccine-induced clones had shrunk markedly through clonal contraction. The study got few convalescent patients and did not collect any early post-infection timepoints.

The sample in question was CD4+ T cells from PBMCs cultured with HCoV-NL63 spike peptides, obtained after COVID-19 vaccination. The source of this sequence is a human donor who received a COVID-19 vaccine. This rearrangement joins TRBV11-2 to TRBJ2-7; D gene ambiguous. Here the CDR3 DNA reads TGTGCCAGCAGCTTAGAGGCAGTCAGCTCCTACGAGCAGTACTTC. It yields the protein CASSLEAVSSYEQYF. Full variable domain (missing parts from reference TRBV11-2 and TRBJ2-7): EAGVAQSPRYKIIEKRQSVAFWCNPISGHATLYWYQQILGQGPKLLIQFQNNGVVDDSQLPKDRFSAERLKGVDSTLKIQPAKLEDSAVYLCASSLEAVSSYEQYFGPGTRLTVT.